Described below is a single T cell receptor (beta chain) sequence and its context. Its specific antigen is unknown. One base away there is no much larger clone; base qualities are not given. Receptor libraries were prepared by the immunoSEQ multiplex PCR assay. T cell repertoires were profiled with deep sequencing of rearranged TCR beta loci together with multiparametric flow cytometry. This is the immuneACCESS table as TCRdb keeps it, with only in-frame sequences that have V and J called. A part of the clones is gone; compared with another copy, unresolved V genes explain less than half, and the rest is unexplained. Within this sample are about 26,000 clones, with about 85% of them counted one time only. The leading ten clones occupy 5% to 5.5% of the sample. This sample is drawn from a study of lymphopenia after photon versus proton radiotherapy (dated by TCRdb to about 2019). Study-level background: The study compared the immunological effects of photon versus proton radiation therapy in patients with gastrointestinal tumors who developed high-grade lymphopenia. A cohort of about 22 patients with gastrointestinal tumors who received either photon or proton therapy and subsequently developed lymphopenia was included. The study was designed to characterize how the impact on the immune system differs between the two radiation modalities.

The junction carries 10 bases between V and J, which are trimmed by 3 bases and 4 bases respectively. CDR1 is given as SGHNT and CDR2 as YYREEE, both from the germline V gene (reference sequence). The CDR3 spans 13 residues, from the cysteine through the phenylalanine. Only the CDR3 part of the read is kept: 39 bases, read in frame from the first base. General conclusions and limits of the study: After the lymphocyte count nadir, oligoclonal expansion, especially of CD8+ Temra cells, was observed in photon-treated repertoires, and the drop in diversity was driven by this expansion. Across the cohort, a larger post-nadir drop in TCR diversity was inversely correlated with overall survival time among patients who died. During treatment, patients who received proton therapy stayed relatively stable, whereas patients who received photon therapy lost naive T cells and TCR diversity and gained effector/memory populations. The survival association was assessed only in patients who died, and better survival with proton therapy was presented by the authors as a possibility rather than a demonstrated result.

The clonotype was recovered from a man between 25 and 39 years old with gastric cancer. The V gene is TRBV5-4 and the J gene is TRBJ1-2, with the D gene not confidently named. The sequenced sample was peripheral blood, obtained from a patient treated with photon-based radiotherapy. The DNA sequence is as follows: TGTGCCAGCAGCTCTGGTCAGAGCTATGGCTACACCTTC. Its translation is CASSSGQSYGYTF.